A single sample gave rise to the 9 T cell receptor beta chains below, sequenced in a study of CD8 T cells in ankylosing spondylitis. A single record per CDR3 protein comes from TCRdb applying MiXCR to the 5' RACE reads. The table includes nearly 250,000 distinct CDR3 sequences, 30% to 35% detected once. The sequenced sample consisted of blood, either unsorted or a sorted T cell fraction (not recorded which). Receptors were obtained from a male donor with ankylosing spondylitis or in good health (not recorded which).

The V call is TRBV12-3 or TRBV12-4, the J call TRBJ2-3, with D possibly being TRBD2 (5 bases). With 6 bases removed from V and 1 base from J, the gap between germline ends came to 8 bases. This CDR3 region has 13 residues. As DNA, the CDR3 is TGTGCCAGCAGGGGAGACGGCACAGATACGCAGTATTTT. Protein product: CASRGDGTDTQYF.

The chain is built from TRBV18 and TRBJ2-3; D might be TRBD2 (5 bases). Per the germline V gene, CDR1 is KGHSH and CDR2 is LQKENI. The length of the CDR3 is 11 residues. Trimming shortened V by 3 bases and J by 8 bases, and 6 bases separated the two germline ends. This chain's CDR3 is CASSPEGTQYF. The DNA for the CDR3 is TGTGCCAGCTCACCCGAGGGTACGCAGTATTTT. The full variable domain, rest sourced from reference TRBV18 and TRBJ2-3, is NAGVMQNPRHLVRRRGQEARLRCSPMKGHSHVYWYRQLPEEGLKFMVYLQKENIIDESGMPKERFSAEFPKEGPSILRIQQVVRGDSAAYFCASSPEGTQYFGPGTRLTVL.

Only a few counts were recorded for this clonotype. The genes are TRBV11-2 and TRBJ2-5; D is ambiguous. Germline-derived CDR1 and CDR2 are SGHAT and FQNNGV. The CDR3 contains 15 residues. Trimming left V 3 bases short and J 5 bases short, with 16 bases between. The CDR3: CASSFGQYSGETQYF. The CDR3 DNA reads as TGTGCCAGCAGCTTCGGCCAGTACTCTGGTGAGACCCAGTACTTC. Filled out from reference TRBV11-2 and TRBJ2-5, the complete variable domain reads EAGVAQSPRYKIIEKRQSVAFWCNPISGHATLYWYQQILGQGPKLLIQFQNNGVVDDSQLPKDRFSAERLKGVDSTLKIQPAKLEDSAVYLCASSFGQYSGETQYFGPGTRLLVL.

This clonotype occurred many times. V usage is TRBV6-1 and J usage is TRBJ2-1; either TRBD1 or TRBD2 may supply D (5 bases each). The V gene's germline CDR1 is MNHNS and CDR2 SASEGT. The V end was cut by 6 bases, the J end by 5 bases, with 11 bases between. This CDR3 is 13 amino acids long. CDR3 nucleotide sequence: TGTGCCAGCAGCCCCGGGACGGACAATGAGCAGTTCTTC. This encodes CASSPGTDNEQFF.

The gene calls are TRBV25-1 and TRBJ2-5; D not certain. V lost 8 bases to trimming and J lost 2 bases, with 6 bases between them. There are 11 residues in the CDR3. Looked up from germline, CDR1 is MGHDK and CDR2 is SYGVNS. CDR3 coding DNA: TGTGCCAGCGCACGTCAAGAGACCCAGTACTTC. Translation gives CASARQETQYF.

V usage is TRBV15 and J usage is TRBJ1-1; 7 bases align to TRBD1. With 0 bases clipped from V and 12 bases from J, the junction kept 7 bases outside the gene matches. The CDR3 is 13 residues long. The germline CDR1 and CDR2 sequences are LNHNV and YYDKDF (reference sequence). CDR3 amino acids: CATSRDLRGRTFF. CDR3 DNA sequence: TGTGCCACCAGCAGAGACCTCAGGGGGAGGACTTTCTTT.

The rearrangement joins TRBV29-1 to TRBJ2-3; 7 bases agree with TRBD1. Germline V gene data show CDR1 as SQVTM and CDR2 as ANQGSEA. The CDR3 loop spans 12 amino acids. The trim removed 4 bases at V and 4 bases at J, leaving 2 bases unmatched. The CDR3 DNA follows: TGCAGCGTTGGACAGGGCTCAGATACGCAGTATTTT. Protein sequence: CSVGQGSDTQYF.

The CDR3: CASSLGGGVETQYF. DNA for the CDR3: TGTGCCAGCAGCTTAGGAGGGGGGGTAGAGACCCAGTACTTC. The chain is built from TRBV7-2 and TRBJ2-5, with D perhaps TRBD2 (7 bases). The germline CDR1 and CDR2 sequences are SGHTA and FQGNSA. Trimming left V 1 base short and J 4 bases short, with 10 bases between. This CDR3 comprises 14 residues.

This clonotype was observed a single time. The gene calls are TRBV10-1 and TRBJ2-5; D perhaps matches TRBD1 (6 bases). The CDR3 extends over 13 amino acids. The V gene's germline CDR1 is WNHNN and CDR2 SYGVQD (reference sequence). Trimming removed 8 bases at V and 3 bases at J, with 13 bases between. The CDR3 is CASPDRCEETQYF. The CDR3 DNA sequence: TGCGCCAGCCCCGACAGGTGCGAAGAGACCCAGTACTTC.